Ten or more counts support the clone carrying this T cell receptor (beta chain). Antigen: not known. This specimen comes from a study of human T cells and chemical hapten exposure. Turning to the study itself: TCR yield per sample varied, mainly due to pooled library volumes.

The time point: pre-sensitization, week 0. As to treatment: therapeutic diphenylcyclopropenone sensitization with weekly scalp DPC. Study-wide findings and caveats: Patch test score was positively correlated with the counts of TCRs that had expanded at PT1. No alteration of TCRs above 1 in 1000 frequency was seen with DPC sensitization.

V was cut by 6 bases and J by 8 bases, with 13 bases left in between. The CDR3 has 13 amino acids. TCRdb recomputed calls from the RACE reads with MiXCR, one row per CDR3 protein. The data hold some 300,000 distinct CDR3 sequences, with 4.5% to 5.5% observed a single time. The genes are TRBV12-3 or TRBV12-4 and TRBJ1-4, with D unclear. The TCR originated in a woman under 30 with alopecia areata. Some clones in this sample may be carry-over from other donors' samples. Sequencing used whole blood, obtained in connection with sensitization to the hapten diphenylcyclopropenone (DPC). The DNA for the CDR3 is TGTGCCAGCAGCCCTGGATTGGGAGAAAAACTGTTTTTT. Its protein product is CASSPGLGEKLFF.